This T cell receptor beta chain was captured by sequencing in a study of Ad26.COV2.S vaccination and SARS-CoV-2 variants. Overall study: Donor joined the COV1001 Ad26.COV2.S trial arm.

The treatment was: some 19 received Ad26.COV2.S at low or high dose, single or two shots; about 5 received placebo; per-sample allocation not given. The samples date from day 63 after the first vaccine or placebo injection. The donor's status was that of an adult aged 18-55 years in Boston. Study-level findings and limits: It was reported that spike-specific CD8+ and CD4+ T cell responses were substantially broad after vaccination. Total responses of T cells may have been underestimated by the analyses of TCR breadth and depth.

TCRdb's table, derived via immunoSEQ multiplex PCR, lists solely in-frame clones and lacks some. The sample holds roughly 320,000 clones, over 80% seen once. In the case of this clone: Antigen unknown.

This CDR3 has 14 residues. Unmatched junction bases numbered 6, after V lost 8 bases and J lost 3 bases. The germline V gene encodes CDR1 MNHNY and CDR2 SVGAGI (reference sequence). V usage is TRBV6-6 and J usage is TRBJ1-4, with 7 positions matching TRBD1. Sequencing was performed on peripheral blood, taken in a trial of Ad26.COV2.S vaccine versus placebo. The source of this sequence is a person between 18 and 59 years old who received the Ad26.COV2.S COVID-19 vaccine or a placebo. The CDR3: CASGYRGSNEKLFF. The CDR3 nucleotides read TGTGCCAGCGGGTACAGGGGATCTAATGAAAAACTGTTTTTT.